These 17 T cell receptor beta chains originate from one sample sequenced in a study of OX40 agonist ivuxolimab in advanced cancers. Profiled with immunoSEQ multiplex PCR; TCRdb holds only in-frame clones, not every one. Seen here are about 94,000 clones, more than 70% observed once, and the top ten hold approximately 0.28%. Here the sequenced sample was CD4+ or CD8+ T cells sorted from blood, taken in a trial of the OX40 agonist ivuxolimab. The receptors stem from an adult with an advanced solid tumor such as melanoma, head and neck, liver or kidney cancer.

The chain links TRBV9 to TRBJ2-5, with 10 bases aligning to TRBD1. The CDR3 is made up of 15 amino acids. Germline assignment: CDR1 SGDLS and CDR2 YYNGEE. Losses at the gene ends were 3 bases for V and 3 bases for J; bases not matched to a gene: 5. The CDR3 sequence: CASSASGTGEETQYF. The CDR3 region has the DNA TGTGCCAGCAGCGCGTCCGGGACAGGGGAAGAGACCCAGTACTTC.

This chain joins TRBV14 and TRBJ2-7; 8 bases line up with TRBD2. The CDR3 spans 16 residues. Trimming took 1 base from V and 4 from J; bases not matched to a gene: 9. Per germline, CDR1 SGHDN and CDR2 FVKESK. Here the CDR3 reads CASSQGSAAGEYEQYF. The CDR3 DNA follows: TGTGCCAGCAGCCAAGGTAGTGCAGCGGGGGAGTACGAGCAGTACTTC.

This rearrangement joins TRBV19 to TRBJ1-4; a weak D match, TRBD1 (5 bases). The CDR3 spans 15 residues. Germline values: CDR1 LNHDA, CDR2 SQIVND (reference sequence). The V gene lost 3 bases and the J gene lost 6 bases, with 14 bases spanning the gap. CDR3 residues: CASSIRRGVDEKLFF. The CDR3 DNA sequence: TGTGCCAGTAGTATCCGACGGGGGGTAGATGAAAAACTGTTTTTT.

V gene TRBV19 combines with J gene TRBJ2-6; D is undetermined. The CDR3 is made up of 16 amino acids. Germline lookup yields CDR1 LNHDA and CDR2 SQIVND (reference sequence). The V end lost 3 bases, the J end lost 0 bases, and 9 bases lay between the germline ends. CDR3 sequence reads: CASSIGPVSGANVLTF. CDR3 DNA sequence: TGTGCCAGTAGTATTGGCCCAGTCTCTGGGGCCAACGTCCTGACTTTC.

The V call is TRBV29-1, the J call TRBJ1-1; D may be TRBD1 (5 bases). Germline CDR1 is SQVTM and CDR2 is ANQGSEA. This CDR3 is built from 13 residues. V lost 4 bases and J 4 bases, leaving 13 bases between the germline ends. The CDR3 DNA sequence: TGCAGCGTTGGTAGGGGTGACAGCACTGAAGCTTTCTTT. It translates to CSVGRGDSTEAFF. The full variable domain, its missing parts supplied by reference TRBV29-1 and TRBJ1-1, is SAVISQKPSRDICQRGTSLTIQCQVDSQVTMMFWYRQQPGQSLTLIATANQGSEATYESGFVIDKFPISRPNLTFSTLTVSNMSPEDSSIYLCSVGRGDSTEAFFGQGTRLTVV.

The chain has TRBV6-4 and TRBJ2-7; the match to TRBD2 covers 8 bases. The length of the CDR3 is 15 residues. CDR1 and CDR2 (germline): MRHNA, SNTAGT. After removal of 6 bases from V and 0 bases from J, the junction contained 7 bases not matched to a gene. This CDR3 reads CASSFERGPSYEQYF. The CDR3 DNA reads as TGTGCCAGCAGCTTCGAGCGGGGGCCCTCCTACGAGCAGTACTTC.

The chain joins TRBV28 to TRBJ2-2; D unclear. Germline V gene data show CDR1 as MDHEN and CDR2 as SYDVKM. V lost 7 bases, J lost 7 bases, and 16 bases lay in between. The CDR3 loop spans 14 amino acids. In DNA form, the CDR3 reads TGTGCCAGCACAGAATCCAAGGTGGGCGGGGAGCTGTTTTTT. Amino acid sequence: CASTESKVGGELFF.

This chain uses TRBV7-2 with TRBJ1-5, with D tentatively TRBD1 (5 bases). This CDR3 contains 16 residues. With 5 bases removed from V and 2 bases from J, the gap between germline ends came to 16 bases. Germline values: CDR1 SGHTA, CDR2 FQGNSA. CDR3 nucleotide sequence: TGTGCCAGCAGCCCCCCACGGCAGGGAGGCAATCAGCCCCAGCATTTT. Translated: CASSPPRQGGNQPQHF.

The chain joins TRBV7-3 to TRBJ2-3; the D is unclear. There are 14 residues in the CDR3. Germline V gene data show CDR1 as SGHTA and CDR2 as FQGTGA. The germline V and J ends were trimmed by 2 bases and 6 bases, with 12 bases remaining between them. In nucleotides, the CDR3 is TGTGCCAGCAGCTTATCCTCCCCCGGGGATACGCAGTATTTT. It codes for CASSLSSPGDTQYF.

About this clone: In the same sample, other DNA sequences code for this CDR3. J is TRBJ2-7 and V is TRBV18; 8 bases align to TRBD2. Unmatched junction bases numbered 9, after V lost 0 bases and J lost 5 bases. Germline V gives CDR1 KGHSH, CDR2 LQKENI. CDR3 size: 16 residues. DNA for the CDR3: TGTGCCAGCTCACCACCCGGGGGCGGGGGGAGAAACGAGCAGTACTTC. Its translation: CASSPPGGGGRNEQYF.

CDR3 sequence (DNA): TGTGCCAGCACCTCAATCCTGACAGGGAGGCGCCCCCTCGGGGAGCTGTTTTTT. It is translated as CASTSILTGRRPLGELFF. The J gene is TRBJ2-2, the V gene TRBV5-4; a weak D match, TRBD1 (7 bases). The V end lost 6 bases, the J end lost 7 bases, and 28 bases lay between the germline ends. This CDR3 is 18 amino acids long. CDR1 and CDR2 (germline): SGHNT, YYREEE (reference sequence).

This clone was detected only once. The genes are TRBV7-2 and TRBJ1-5; 8 positions match TRBD1. V gave up 5 bases and J gave up 2 bases; unmatched junction bases: 11. Germline V lookup: CDR1 SGHTA, CDR2 FQGNSA. The CDR3 consists of 17 residues. The CDR3 sequence is CASSLSSQGAGNQPQHF. The CDR3 DNA reads as TGTGCCAGCAGCCTCTCCTCCCAGGGGGCAGGCAATCAGCCCCAGCATTTT.

This clone came up a few times. The chain carries TRBV7-9 and TRBJ2-5; 8 nucleotides match TRBD1. With V trimmed by 4 bases and J by 9 bases, 13 bases remained unmatched. CDR1 and CDR2 from the germline V gene are SEHNR and FQNEAQ (reference sequence). CDR3 length equals 15 residues. The DNA for the CDR3 is TGTGCCAGCAGCTCGGTGGGACAGGCCTCTGGGGCCCAGTACTTC. Its translation: CASSSVGQASGAQYF.

The rearrangement joins TRBV7-9 to TRBJ1-4, with TRBD1 identical over 9 bases. Germline trimming cut 2 bases from V and 7 bases from J; bases unmatched to any gene: 5. Germline loops: CDR1 SEHNR, CDR2 FQNEAQ (reference sequence). The CDR3 spans 15 residues. CDR3: CASSLTTGGSEKLFF. CDR3 DNA sequence: TGTGCCAGCAGCTTAACCACAGGGGGCAGTGAAAAACTGTTTTTT.

This CDR3 reads CASSFHGTGRNRSSPLHF. The CDR3 DNA follows: TGTGCCAGCAGCTTTCACGGGACAGGGAGGAACCGAAGTTCACCCCTCCACTTT. The J gene is TRBJ1-6, the V gene TRBV7-6; 9 nucleotides align to TRBD1. The CDR3 extends over 18 amino acids. The V segment lost 3 bases and the J segment 9 bases; nucleotides outside the gene matches: 15. Germline V CDR1 and CDR2: SGHVS, FNYEAQ.

The chain carries TRBV19 and TRBJ2-5; D call uncertain. Trimming took 3 bases from V and 3 from J, leaving 8 bases between them. CDR3 length equals 13 residues. Germline loops: CDR1 LNHDA, CDR2 SQIVND (reference sequence). CDR3 nucleotide sequence: TGTGCCAGTAGTATGGTGGGTAAAGAGACCCAGTACTTC. This codes for CASSMVGKETQYF.

The V gene is TRBV7-2, the J gene TRBJ2-5, with 9 bases that match TRBD2. CDR3 size: 18 residues. V dropped 4 bases and J dropped 1; count of bases not matched to a gene: 13. Germline-derived CDR1 and CDR2 are SGHTA and FQGNSA. The CDR3 DNA reads as TGTGCCAGCAGCTCCTCTTATAGCGGGGGCCCTTCCCAAGAGACCCAGTACTTC. It specifies CASSSSYSGGPSQETQYF.